This entry lists 14 T cell receptor beta chains sequenced from one sample in a study of metastatic and nonmetastatic thyroid tumors. TCRdb re-called clones via MiXCR from the PCR reads. This table holds about 38,000 clones, roughly 27% found once. Patients were all untreated before their thyroid surgery. What was sequenced was blood. Receptors were obtained from a female donor with papillary thyroid cancer or a benign thyroid nodule (not recorded which). Some clones in this sample may be carry-over from other donors' samples.

In this sample, this clone turned up many times. The chain couples TRBV19 to TRBJ1-6; tentatively, D is TRBD1 (6 bases). The CDR3 is 15 amino acids. V lost 5 bases and J lost 9, with 17 bases in between. Germline lookup yields CDR1 LNHDA and CDR2 SQIVND (reference sequence). Here the CDR3 reads CASSRYREGSSPLHF. CDR3 DNA: TGTGCCAGTAGTCGATACAGGGAGGGGAGTTCACCCCTCCACTTT.

In its sample, this clone ranks as medium-sized. The chain combines TRBV28 with TRBJ2-7; 12 positions agree with TRBD2. The CDR3 length is 15 residues. Germline trimming cut 7 bases from V and 7 bases from J; bases unmatched to any gene: 11. The germline gives CDR1 MDHEN, CDR2 SYDVKM. The CDR3 is CASNRRLAGVGEQYF. CDR3 sequence (DNA): TGTGCCAGCAATCGAAGACTAGCGGGAGTGGGGGAGCAGTACTTC.

The table lists this clone with many counts. The chain links TRBV15 to TRBJ2-4, with 7 bases matching TRBD1. The CDR3 runs 16 residues. Germline loops: CDR1 LNHNV, CDR2 YYDKDF (reference sequence). The ends lost 4 bases at V and 8 bases at J; junction bases unmatched: 14. The DNA for the CDR3 is TGTGCCACCAGCACCGACGAGGGGGCGTTTCGCGACATTCAGTACTTC. This gives the protein CATSTDEGAFRDIQYF.

This clone showed up many times. The chain combines TRBV7-2 with TRBJ1-5, with D unclear. The germline CDR1 and CDR2 sequences are SGHTA and FQGNSA. The ends were cut back, 1 base at V and 4 bases at J, with 5 bases in the middle. This CDR3 is 13 amino acids long. The CDR3 nucleotides read TGTGCCAGCAGCTTAGGGGTTAATCAGCCCCAGCATTTT. As protein: CASSLGVNQPQHF.

This clone was counted many times. This chain links TRBV28 with TRBJ1-1; 7 bases fit TRBD1. The CDR3 sequence is 13 residues long. Germline CDR1 reads MDHEN; CDR2 reads SYDVKM. V trimming: 6 bases; J trimming: 6 bases; junction bases outside the gene matches: 7. CDR3 amino acids: CASSLDQGAEAFF. The CDR3 DNA sequence: TGTGCCAGCAGCTTAGACCAGGGGGCTGAAGCTTTCTTT.

At least ten counts were recorded for this clone. The V gene is TRBV18, the J gene TRBJ2-7, with a tentative D call TRBD2 (5 bases). Per the germline V gene, CDR1 is KGHSH and CDR2 is LQKENI. This CDR3 spans 13 amino acids. Trimming cost V 5 bases and J 0 bases, with 8 bases left between them. Here the CDR3 DNA reads TGTGCCAGCTCATCCGGGGACTCCTACGAGCAGTACTTC. Its translation is CASSSGDSYEQYF.

Many counts were recorded for this clone. The gene calls are TRBV12-3 or TRBV12-4 and TRBJ1-1; D is possibly TRBD1 (5 bases). V lost 6 bases to trimming and J lost 1 base, with 15 bases between them. The CDR3 spans 15 residues. CDR3: CASRVGAEQNTEAFF. The CDR3 nucleotides are TGTGCCAGCAGAGTCGGGGCAGAACAGAACACTGAAGCTTTCTTT.

This clone was detected ten times or more. V is TRBV11-2 and J is TRBJ2-4; no definite D call. The CDR3 has 12 amino acids. From germline, CDR1 is SGHAT and CDR2 FQNNGV. Deletions cut 0 bases from V and 3 bases from J, with 0 bases between. The CDR3 sequence: CASSLDKNIQYF. The CDR3 DNA reads as TGTGCCAGCAGCTTAGACAAAAACATTCAGTACTTC. Looking up the rest from reference TRBV11-2 and TRBJ2-4 gives the full variable domain: EAGVAQSPRYKIIEKRQSVAFWCNPISGHATLYWYQQILGQGPKLLIQFQNNGVVDDSQLPKDRFSAERLKGVDSTLKIQPAKLEDSAVYLCASSLDKNIQYFGAGTRLSVL.

The chain couples TRBV5-1 to TRBJ1-2; perhaps TRBD1 as D (6 bases). The CDR3 consists of 16 residues. V was pared by 4 bases and J by 4 bases, with 20 bases between. Germline V gene data show CDR1 as SGHRS and CDR2 as YFSETQ. CDR3 region: CASSETQGLNVYGYTF. Written as DNA, the CDR3 is TGCGCCAGCAGCGAAACACAGGGCCTTAATGTCTATGGCTACACCTTC.

The table lists this clone with many counts. V and J are TRBV7-9 and TRBJ2-3; D is unresolved. This CDR3 has 13 residues. The V gene lost 0 bases and the J gene lost 3 bases, with 4 bases spanning the gap. CDR1 and CDR2 from the germline V gene are SEHNR and FQNEAQ (reference sequence). This CDR3 is CASSLASTDTQYF. In DNA, the CDR3 is TGTGCCAGCAGCTTAGCCTCTACAGATACGCAGTATTTT.

As to this clone: Other DNA sequences in this sample translate to the same CDR3. V is TRBV2 and J is TRBJ1-5; TRBD1 aligns across 7 bases. Looked up from germline, CDR1 is SNHLY and CDR2 is FYNNEI. CDR3 length: 14 residues. Trimming removed 6 bases from V and 6 bases from J; junction bases left unmatched: 8. CDR3 residues: CASSTTGSGQPQHF. CDR3 in DNA: TGTGCCAGCAGCACGACAGGGTCGGGTCAGCCCCAGCATTTT.

The chain has TRBV6-1 and TRBJ2-7, with TRBD2 matching over 13 bases. The CDR3 is 15 amino acids. Trimming removed 8 bases from V and 3 bases from J; junction bases left unmatched: 7. The germline CDR1 and CDR2 sequences are MNHNS and SASEGT. The CDR3 bases are TGTGCCAGCCGCAGGACTAGCGGGAGCTACTACGAGCAGTACTTC. Its translation is CASRRTSGSYYEQYF.

In DNA form, the CDR3 reads TGCGCCAGCAGCTCAAAGGACCGGGACAGGGCAGAGACCCAGTACTTC. Protein: CASSSKDRDRAETQYF. The V call is TRBV5-1, the J call TRBJ2-5; 9 positions match TRBD1. CDR3 size: 16 residues. V trimming: 3 bases; J trimming: 4 bases; junction bases outside the gene matches: 10. CDR1 SGHRS and CDR2 YFSETQ come from the germline V gene.

This clone showed up just a few times. The V and J genes are TRBV6-2 or TRBV6-3 and TRBJ2-3; tentative D call: TRBD2 (5 bases). V lost 0 bases to trimming and J lost 2 bases, with 18 bases between them. CDR1 is MNHEY and CDR2 is SVGEGT in the germline V gene. The CDR3 loop spans 18 amino acids. The CDR3: CASSYSSARAIVTDTQYF. The CDR3 coding sequence is TGTGCCAGCAGTTACTCGTCGGCGCGGGCGATCGTCACAGATACGCAGTATTTT.